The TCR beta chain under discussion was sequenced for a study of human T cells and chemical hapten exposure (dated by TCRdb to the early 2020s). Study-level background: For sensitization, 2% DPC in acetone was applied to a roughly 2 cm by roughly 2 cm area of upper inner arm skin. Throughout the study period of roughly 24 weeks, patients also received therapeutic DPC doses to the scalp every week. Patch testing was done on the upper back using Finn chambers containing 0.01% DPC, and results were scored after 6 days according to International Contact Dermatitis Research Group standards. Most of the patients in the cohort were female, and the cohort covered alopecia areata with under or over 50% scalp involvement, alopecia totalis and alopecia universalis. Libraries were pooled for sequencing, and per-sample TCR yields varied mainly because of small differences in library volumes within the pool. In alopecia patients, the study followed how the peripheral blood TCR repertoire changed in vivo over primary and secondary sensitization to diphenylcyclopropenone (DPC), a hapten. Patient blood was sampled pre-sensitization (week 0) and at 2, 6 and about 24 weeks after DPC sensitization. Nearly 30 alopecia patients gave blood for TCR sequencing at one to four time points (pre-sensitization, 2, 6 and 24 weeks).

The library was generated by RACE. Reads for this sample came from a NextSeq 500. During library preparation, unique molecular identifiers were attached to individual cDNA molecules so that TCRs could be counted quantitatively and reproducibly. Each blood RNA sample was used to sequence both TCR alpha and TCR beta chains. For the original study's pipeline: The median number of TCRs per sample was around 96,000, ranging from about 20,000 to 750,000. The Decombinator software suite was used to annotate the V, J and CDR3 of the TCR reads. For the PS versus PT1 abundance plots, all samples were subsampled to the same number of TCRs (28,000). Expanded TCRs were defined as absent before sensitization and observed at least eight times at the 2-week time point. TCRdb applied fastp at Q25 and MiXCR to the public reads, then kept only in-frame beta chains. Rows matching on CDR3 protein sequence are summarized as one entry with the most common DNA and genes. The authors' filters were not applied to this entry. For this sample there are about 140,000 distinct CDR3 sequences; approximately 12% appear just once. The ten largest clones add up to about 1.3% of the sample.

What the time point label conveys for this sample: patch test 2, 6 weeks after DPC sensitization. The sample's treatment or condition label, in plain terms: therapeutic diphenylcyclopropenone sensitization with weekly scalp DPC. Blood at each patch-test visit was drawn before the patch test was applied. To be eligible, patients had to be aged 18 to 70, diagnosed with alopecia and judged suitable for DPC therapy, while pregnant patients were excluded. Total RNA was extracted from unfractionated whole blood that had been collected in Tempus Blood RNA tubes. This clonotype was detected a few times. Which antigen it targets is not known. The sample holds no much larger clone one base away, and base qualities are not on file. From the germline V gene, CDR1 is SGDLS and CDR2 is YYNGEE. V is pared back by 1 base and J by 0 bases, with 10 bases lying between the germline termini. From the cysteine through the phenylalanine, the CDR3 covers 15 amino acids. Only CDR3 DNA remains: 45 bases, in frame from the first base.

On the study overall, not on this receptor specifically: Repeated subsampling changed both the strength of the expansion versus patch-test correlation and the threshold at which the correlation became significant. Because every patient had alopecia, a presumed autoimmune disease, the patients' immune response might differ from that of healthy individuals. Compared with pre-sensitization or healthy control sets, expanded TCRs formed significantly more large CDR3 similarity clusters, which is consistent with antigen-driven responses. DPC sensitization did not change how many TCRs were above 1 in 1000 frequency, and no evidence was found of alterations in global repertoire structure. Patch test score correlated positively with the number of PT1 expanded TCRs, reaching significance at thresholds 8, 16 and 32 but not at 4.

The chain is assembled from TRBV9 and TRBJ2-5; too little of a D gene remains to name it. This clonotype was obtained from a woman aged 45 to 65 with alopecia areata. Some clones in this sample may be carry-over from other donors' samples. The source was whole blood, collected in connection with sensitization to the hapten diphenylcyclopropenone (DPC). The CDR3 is CASSVRGTYQETQYF. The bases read TGTGCCAGCAGCGTAAGAGGAACCTACCAAGAGACCCAGTACTTC.